This T cell receptor beta chain comes out of a study of blood T cell repertoires in COVID-19 (dated by TCRdb to 2018 to 2020). Regarding the complete study: Samples from collaborators originated in the United States, Italy and Spain and spanned both the acute and convalescent phases of COVID-19. The material from the prospective study consisted of cDNA or gDNA derived from T cells, B-cell-depleted T cells, or PBMCs. The dataset comprised deeply sampled blood TCRbeta repertoires from subjects exposed to, actively infected with, or recovered from COVID-19. A freely available public database, intended as a resource for researchers studying the immune response to SARS-CoV-2, is where the repertoires were released. Samples came from the ongoing ImmuneRACE study (first 160 participants) plus 1,254 subjects from 6 global collaborators. Nearly every sample came with metadata listing a de-identified subject ID, COVID-19 status, age in years and sex. HLA class I and class II types, where available, came from metadata supplied by the sample provider rather than from assay-based typing.

Regarding this clone: The antigen it binds to is not known. Base qualities are missing; no much larger clone stands one base away.

The investigation overall reported the following: How much clinical and demographic metadata was included differed by source and by participant, and the metadata was provided uncurated.

The immunoSEQ Assay, a bias-controlled multiplex PCR, was used to amplify TCRbeta CDR3 regions from genomic DNA. The authors' pipeline ran thus. Nucleated cell counts per sample were estimated from amplification of reference gene primers within the assay. To quantify the absolute abundance of each unique TCRbeta CDR3 rearrangement, sequence reads were collapsed and filtered. For each sample, productive Simpson clonality was calculated as the square root of Simpson's diversity index across productive rearrangements. TCRdb limited this immuneACCESS table to in-frame rearrangements with V and J called. A share of clones is missing; checked studies link under half to unresolved V genes, and the rest is unexplained. From that table come the V and J calls and clone size; the DNA was used to work out D and trimming. The sample table contains under 100,000 clones; only one count was recorded for roughly 80% of them. The ten largest clones add up to roughly 25% of the sample.

V is reduced by 6 bases and J by 4 bases, leaving a spacing of 21 bases between them. CDR1 MNHNY and CDR2 SVGAGI were looked up in the germline V gene (reference sequence). The CDR3 runs 16 residues from the cysteine to the phenylalanine. CDR3 DNA only is kept here, 48 bases in frame from base 1. Whole blood was collected in K2EDTA tubes by collaborating institutions according to the institutions' own protocols. For TCRbeta analysis, collaborator samples were shipped as frozen whole blood, as isolated PBMCs, or as DNA extracted from either sample type. The sequencing input was peripheral blood. The V and J genes are TRBV6-6 and TRBJ1-1; the D region possibly corresponds to TRBD1 (6 bases align). This receptor was obtained from a man older than 75 with active or convalescent COVID-19. The CDR3 has the sequence CASRPPTGLRGTEAFF. The DNA is as follows: TGTGCCAGCAGACCACCTACAGGGTTGAGGGGCACTGAAGCTTTCTTT.